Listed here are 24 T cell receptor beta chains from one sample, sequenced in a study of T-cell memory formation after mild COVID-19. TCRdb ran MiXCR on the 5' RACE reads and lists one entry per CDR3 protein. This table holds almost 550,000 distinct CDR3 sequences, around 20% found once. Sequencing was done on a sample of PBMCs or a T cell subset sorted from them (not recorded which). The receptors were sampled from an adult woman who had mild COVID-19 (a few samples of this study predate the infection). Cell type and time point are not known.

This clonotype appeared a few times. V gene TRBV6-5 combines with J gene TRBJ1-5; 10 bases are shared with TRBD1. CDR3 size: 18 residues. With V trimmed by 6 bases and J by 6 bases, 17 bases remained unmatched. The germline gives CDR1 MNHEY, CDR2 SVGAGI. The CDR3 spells CASSPHHLTGGRLQPQHF. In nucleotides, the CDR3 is TGTGCCAGCAGCCCCCACCATCTGACAGGGGGCCGGCTTCAGCCCCAGCATTTT.

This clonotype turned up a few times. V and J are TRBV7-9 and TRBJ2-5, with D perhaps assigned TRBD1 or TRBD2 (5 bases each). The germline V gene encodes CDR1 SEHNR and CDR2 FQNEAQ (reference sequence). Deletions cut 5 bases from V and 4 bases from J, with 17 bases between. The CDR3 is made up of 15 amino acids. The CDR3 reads CASSLGKVGGETQYF. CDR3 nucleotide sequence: TGTGCCAGCAGCCTCGGGAAGGTTGGGGGAGAGACCCAGTACTTC.

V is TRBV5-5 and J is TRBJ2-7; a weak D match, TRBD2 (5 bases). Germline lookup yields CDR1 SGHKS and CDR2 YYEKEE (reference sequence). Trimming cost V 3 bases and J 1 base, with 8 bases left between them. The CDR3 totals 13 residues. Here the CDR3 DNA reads TGTGCCAGCAGCTGGAGCGGATCCTACGAGCAGTACTTC. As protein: CASSWSGSYEQYF.

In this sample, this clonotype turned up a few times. The CDR3 nucleotides read TGTGCCAGCAGCAAAGGACAGGCCACTACACAAGAGACCCAGTACTTC. As protein: CASSKGQATTQETQYF. The rearrangement links TRBV21-1 to TRBJ2-5; the table's D gene call, TRBD1, was not cross checked with the DNA. TRBV21-1 is a pseudogene. This CDR3 has 16 amino acids.

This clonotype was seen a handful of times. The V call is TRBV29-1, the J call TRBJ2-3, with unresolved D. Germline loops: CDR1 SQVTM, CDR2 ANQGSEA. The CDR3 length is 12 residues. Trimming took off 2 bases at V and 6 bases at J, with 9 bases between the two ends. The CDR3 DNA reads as TGCAGCGTTGAAATTTCAACGGATACGCAGTATTTT. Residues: CSVEISTDTQYF.

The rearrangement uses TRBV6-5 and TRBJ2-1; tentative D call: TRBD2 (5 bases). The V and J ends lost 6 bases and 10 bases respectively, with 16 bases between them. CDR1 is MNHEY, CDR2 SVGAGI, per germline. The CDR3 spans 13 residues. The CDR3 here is CASRGSRGKEQFF. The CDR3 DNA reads TGTGCCAGCAGGGGATCGAGAGGGAAGGAGCAGTTCTTC.

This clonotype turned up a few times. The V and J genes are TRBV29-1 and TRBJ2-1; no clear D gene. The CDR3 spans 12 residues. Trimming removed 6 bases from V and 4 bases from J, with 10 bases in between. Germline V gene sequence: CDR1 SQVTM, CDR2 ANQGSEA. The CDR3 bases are TGCAGCGTCCCCGGGCCGTACAATGAGCAGTTCTTC. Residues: CSVPGPYNEQFF.

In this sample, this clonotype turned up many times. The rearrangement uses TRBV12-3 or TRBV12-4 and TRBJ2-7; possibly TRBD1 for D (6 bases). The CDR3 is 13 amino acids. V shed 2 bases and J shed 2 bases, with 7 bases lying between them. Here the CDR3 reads CASSLQGPYEQYF. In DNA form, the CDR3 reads TGTGCCAGCAGTTTACAGGGGCCCTACGAGCAGTACTTC.

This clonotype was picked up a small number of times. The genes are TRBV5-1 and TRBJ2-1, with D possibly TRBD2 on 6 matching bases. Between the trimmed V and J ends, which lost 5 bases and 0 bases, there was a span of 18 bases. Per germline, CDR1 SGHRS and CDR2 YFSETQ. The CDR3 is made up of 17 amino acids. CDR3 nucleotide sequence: TGCGCCAGCAGTCCGGGGGACGGGCCGCGCTCCTACAATGAGCAGTTCTTC. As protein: CASSPGDGPRSYNEQFF.

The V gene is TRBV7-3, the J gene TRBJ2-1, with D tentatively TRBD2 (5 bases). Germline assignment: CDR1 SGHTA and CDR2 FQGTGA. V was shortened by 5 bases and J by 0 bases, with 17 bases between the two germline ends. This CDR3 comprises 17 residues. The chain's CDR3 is CASSSGLSGSSYNEQFF. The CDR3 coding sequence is TGTGCCAGCAGCAGTGGACTTTCCGGAAGCTCCTACAATGAGCAGTTCTTC.

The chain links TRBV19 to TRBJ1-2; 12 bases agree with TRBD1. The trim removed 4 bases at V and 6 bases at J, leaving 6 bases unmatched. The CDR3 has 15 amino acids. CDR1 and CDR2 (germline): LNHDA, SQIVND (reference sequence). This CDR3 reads CASSNRDRGRNGYTF. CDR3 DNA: TGTGCCAGTAGTAACCGGGACAGGGGGCGGAATGGCTACACCTTC.

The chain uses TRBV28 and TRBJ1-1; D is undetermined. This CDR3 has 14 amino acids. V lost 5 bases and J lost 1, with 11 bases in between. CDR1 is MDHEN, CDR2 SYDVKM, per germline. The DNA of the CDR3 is TGTGCCAGCAGTGATATAGGGCCGAACACTGAAGCTTTCTTT. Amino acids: CASSDIGPNTEAFF.

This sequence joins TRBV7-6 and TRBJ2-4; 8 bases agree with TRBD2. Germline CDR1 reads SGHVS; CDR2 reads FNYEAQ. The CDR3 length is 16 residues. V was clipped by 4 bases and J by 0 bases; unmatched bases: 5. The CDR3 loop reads CASSYISGGAKNIQYF. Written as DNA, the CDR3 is TGTGCCAGCAGCTATATAAGCGGGGGAGCCAAAAACATTCAGTACTTC.

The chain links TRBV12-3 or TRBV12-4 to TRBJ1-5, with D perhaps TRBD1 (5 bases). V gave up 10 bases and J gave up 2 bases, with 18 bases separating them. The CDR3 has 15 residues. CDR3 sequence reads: CATALRGGGNQPQHF. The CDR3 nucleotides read TGTGCCACCGCTTTGCGGGGCGGAGGCAATCAGCCCCAGCATTTT.

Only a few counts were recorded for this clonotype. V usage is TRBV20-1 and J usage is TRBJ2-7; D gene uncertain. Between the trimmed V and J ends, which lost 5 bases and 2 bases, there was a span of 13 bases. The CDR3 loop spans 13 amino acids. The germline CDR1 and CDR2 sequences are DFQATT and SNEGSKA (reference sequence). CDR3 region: CSAAEQRPYEQYF. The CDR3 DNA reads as TGCAGTGCTGCTGAACAACGCCCCTACGAGCAGTACTTC.

The CDR3 reads CASSLETGINGYTF. CDR3 DNA sequence: TGTGCCAGCAGCTTAGAAACGGGTATCAATGGCTACACCTTC. The V gene is TRBV7-9, the J gene TRBJ1-2; D unclear. Germline V lookup: CDR1 SEHNR, CDR2 FQNEAQ (reference sequence). V lost 1 base, J lost 6 bases, and 12 bases lay in between. CDR3 length equals 14 residues.

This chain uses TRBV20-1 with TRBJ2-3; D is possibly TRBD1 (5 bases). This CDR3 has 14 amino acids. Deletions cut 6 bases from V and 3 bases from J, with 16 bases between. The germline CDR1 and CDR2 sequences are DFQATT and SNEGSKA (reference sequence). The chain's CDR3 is CSATPRGRTDTQYF. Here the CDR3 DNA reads TGCAGTGCCACTCCTAGGGGCCGGACAGATACGCAGTATTTT.

The CDR3 nucleotides read TGTGCCAGCAGCAGGGCGGCTAGCGGGGGCAGCACAGATACGCAGTATTTT. Translation: CASSRAASGGSTDTQYF. The chain carries TRBV5-4 and TRBJ2-3; 10 bases match TRBD2. The trim removed 4 bases at V and 0 bases at J, leaving 8 bases unmatched. The CDR3 has 17 residues. Germline lookup yields CDR1 SGHNT and CDR2 YYREEE (reference sequence).

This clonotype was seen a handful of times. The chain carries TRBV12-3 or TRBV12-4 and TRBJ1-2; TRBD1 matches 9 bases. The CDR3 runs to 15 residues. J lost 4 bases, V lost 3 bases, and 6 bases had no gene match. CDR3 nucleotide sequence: TGTGCCAGCAGTTTGGGGGACAGGGCCTTCTATGGCTACACCTTC. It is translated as CASSLGDRAFYGYTF.

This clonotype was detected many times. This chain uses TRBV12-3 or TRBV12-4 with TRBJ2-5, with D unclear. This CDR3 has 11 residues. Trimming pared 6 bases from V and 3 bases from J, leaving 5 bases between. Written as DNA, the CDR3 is TGTGCCAGCAGCTTTAAAGAGACCCAGTACTTC. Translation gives CASSFKETQYF.

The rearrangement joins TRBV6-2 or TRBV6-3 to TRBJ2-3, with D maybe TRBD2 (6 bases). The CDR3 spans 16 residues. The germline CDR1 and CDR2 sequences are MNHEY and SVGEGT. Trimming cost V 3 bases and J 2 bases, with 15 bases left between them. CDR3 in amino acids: CASSYRERDYTDTQYF. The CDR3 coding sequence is TGTGCCAGCAGTTATCGGGAGAGGGATTACACAGATACGCAGTATTTT.

CDR3 protein: CASSRHDSNYGYTF. DNA for the CDR3: TGTGCCAGCAGCCGCCACGACAGTAACTATGGCTACACCTTC. J is TRBJ1-2 and V is TRBV3-1; D may be TRBD1 (5 bases). V gave up 4 bases and J gave up 1 base, with 10 bases separating them. CDR3 length: 14 residues. CDR1 LGHDT and CDR2 YNNKEL come from the germline V gene (reference sequence).

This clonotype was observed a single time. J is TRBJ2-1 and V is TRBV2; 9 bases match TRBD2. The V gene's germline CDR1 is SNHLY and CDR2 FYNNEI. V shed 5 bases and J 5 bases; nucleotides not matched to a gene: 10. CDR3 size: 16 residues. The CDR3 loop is CASSTKSGGTHNEQFF. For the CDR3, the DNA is TGTGCCAGCAGTACAAAGAGCGGGGGGACTCACAATGAGCAGTTCTTC.

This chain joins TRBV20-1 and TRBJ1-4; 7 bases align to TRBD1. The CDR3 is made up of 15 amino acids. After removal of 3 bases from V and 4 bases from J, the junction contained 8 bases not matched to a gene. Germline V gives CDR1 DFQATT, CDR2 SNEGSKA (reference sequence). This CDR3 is CSASGPRQGNEKLFF. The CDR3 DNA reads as TGCAGTGCTAGTGGGCCCCGACAGGGTAATGAAAAACTGTTTTTT.